This T cell receptor beta chain was recorded in a study of regulatory T cells in long-lasting Graves disease. Indicated time point: newly diagnosed GD, antithyroid drugs for less than 3 months. Extracted PBMC RNA gave rise to the TCR library. J gave up 2 bases and V 2 bases, and 12 bases lay outside the gene matches. Per the germline V gene, CDR1 is SGHRS and CDR2 is YFSETQ. The length of the CDR3 is 19 residues. CDR3-region Arm-PCR and iRepertoire HTBI primers produced the TCR beta libraries. TCRdb re-derived calls from the multiplex PCR reads in MiXCR, one entry per CDR3 protein. The sample yields some 500,000 distinct CDR3 sequences, roughly a sixth seen once. The sample was also linked to a second study, of T cells in Graves' hyperthyroidism and ophthalmopathy. From that study: During a first-round RT-PCR of the TCR CDR3, the HTBI primer set was used.

The sequence was collected from a woman aged 35-60 years with Graves disease. The rearrangement links TRBV5-1 to TRBJ2-2; 10 nucleotides align to TRBD2. The sample here was peripheral blood mononuclear cells (PBMCs), taken at new diagnosis, from a patient treated with antithyroid drugs. CDR3 residues: CASSLRLLAGPRNTGELFF. CDR3 coding DNA: TGCGCCAGCAGCTTAAGGTTACTAGCGGGGCCCCGCAACACCGGGGAGCTGTTTTTT.